The T cell receptor beta chain described here comes from a study of cytomegalovirus exposure and HLA in healthy donors. Use of 60 Vbeta and 13 Jbeta primers characterized the PCR. Assay used: immunoSEQ multiplex PCR; TCRdb lists only in-frame clones, some missing. The sample has 100,000 to 150,000 clones, about 15% seen once. Germline lookup yields CDR1 MNHEY and CDR2 SVGAGI. CDR3 length: 13 residues. Trimming cost V 7 bases and J 7 bases, with 16 bases left between them. The chain uses TRBV6-5 and TRBJ1-1, with D possibly being TRBD1 (5 bases). This clonotype was sampled from a female donor in good health and CMV-seropositive. The material sequenced was PBMCs. CDR3 in amino acids: CASKYPDSLEAFF. CDR3 in DNA: TGTGCCAGCAAATACCCTGACAGTCTTGAAGCTTTCTTT.